Listed below are T cell receptor beta chains from one sample, sequenced in a study of CD8 T cells in ankylosing spondylitis. TCRdb fed the 5' RACE reads into MiXCR, producing one record per CDR3 protein. The sample contains approximately 100,000 distinct CDR3 sequences, 20% to 30% of which appear only once. The sample comprised synovial fluid, either unsorted or a sorted T cell fraction (not recorded which). The receptors originated from a male donor with ankylosing spondylitis. The CDR3 runs from the conserved cysteine through the conserved F or W. D genes are given only for firm matches. A clone size is listed for some rows: how often the clone was seen (once, few, many), or a class if it is expanded.

V gene	clone size	D gene	J gene	CDR3 protein	CDR3 DNA
TRBV5-1	NA	NA	TRBJ1-1	CASLSDTEAFF	TGCGCCAGCTTGTCCGACACTGAAGCTTTCTTT
TRBV27	few	TRBD1	TRBJ1-1	CASSEIRGSPGGNTEAFF	TGTGCCAGCAGCGAGATCAGGGGGTCTCCTGGGGGGAACACTGAAGCTTTCTTT
TRBV12-3/TRBV12-4	many	NA	TRBJ2-1	CASSLGGSDNEQFF	TGTGCCAGCAGTTTAGGAGGTTCGGACAATGAGCAGTTCTTC
TRBV29-1	NA	NA	TRBJ1-2	CSLLTWRGYTF	TGCAGCCTTCTTACCTGGAGGGGCTACACCTTC
TRBV12-3/TRBV12-4	NA	NA	TRBJ1-2	CATSERVYGYTF	TGTGCCACCTCCGAGCGGGTCTATGGCTACACCTTC
TRBV20-1	NA	TRBD1	TRBJ2-1	CSARSRDREGQFNEQFF	TGCAGTGCCAGGTCCCGGGACAGGGAAGGACAGTTCAATGAGCAGTTCTTC
TRBV2	few	NA	TRBJ2-3	CASSAMGRDTQYF	TGTGCCAGCAGTGCGATGGGTAGGGATACGCAGTATTTT
TRBV3-1	NA	NA	TRBJ2-1	CASSHGANEYNEQFF	TGTGCCAGCAGCCATGGGGCTAATGAGTACAATGAGCAGTTCTTC
TRBV20-1	NA	TRBD1	TRBJ1-4	CSADRGTDEKLFF	TGCAGTGCTGACAGGGGCACGGATGAAAAACTGTTTTTT
TRBV7-9	NA	TRBD1	TRBJ1-2	CASSRDQGASNYGYTF	TGTGCCAGCAGCCGCGACCAGGGGGCCTCTAACTATGGCTACACCTTC
TRBV5-4	NA	TRBD1	TRBJ1-2	CASSFRTGGLNYGYTF	TGTGCCAGCAGCTTCCGGACAGGGGGCCTAAACTATGGCTACACCTTC
TRBV29-1	NA	NA	TRBJ1-2	CSGRGANGYTF	TGCAGCGGCAGGGGAGCGAATGGCTACACCTTC
TRBV25-1	NA	TRBD1	TRBJ1-2	CASSPGGDVYGYTF	TGTGCCAGCAGTCCAGGGGGCGACGTCTATGGCTACACCTTC
TRBV29-1	NA	TRBD1	TRBJ1-2	CSVGTGFNGYTF	TGCAGCGTTGGGACAGGGTTCAATGGCTACACCTTC
TRBV27	few	TRBD1	TRBJ1-5	CASSKQGAGGSQPQHF	TGTGCCAGCAGTAAACAAGGAGCAGGGGGCAGTCAGCCCCAGCATTTT
TRBV7-9	few	NA	TRBJ1-3	CASSPKGREAGNTIYF	TGTGCCAGCAGCCCGAAGGGCAGGGAGGCTGGAAACACCATATATTTT
TRBV12-3/TRBV12-4	few	NA	TRBJ2-2	CASTIHTGELFF	TGTGCCAGCACCATCCACACCGGGGAGCTGTTTTTT
TRBV2	few	NA	TRBJ2-1	CASSEQLYEQFF	TGTGCCAGCAGTGAACAATTGTATGAGCAGTTCTTC
TRBV27	few	NA	TRBJ1-4	CASSPGKGWDEKLFF	TGTGCCAGCAGTCCGGGGAAGGGTTGGGATGAAAAACTGTTTTTT
TRBV14	few	NA	TRBJ2-1	CASSQNSQRAPTNNEQFF	TGTGCCAGCAGCCAAAACAGCCAGCGGGCTCCTACTAACAATGAGCAGTTCTTC
TRBV6-2/TRBV6-3	NA	TRBD2	TRBJ2-1	CASSLRASGASTSHNEQFF	TGTGCCAGCAGTTTGCGGGCTAGCGGGGCCTCGACAAGCCACAATGAGCAGTTCTTC
TRBV5-1	NA	TRBD2	TRBJ2-1	CASSLVIGTSGYEQFF	TGCGCCAGCAGCTTGGTCATCGGGACTAGCGGCTATGAGCAGTTCTTC
TRBV6-1	few	TRBD2	TRBJ2-1	CASSSTSGSYNEQFF	TGTGCCAGCAGCTCCACTAGCGGGTCCTACAATGAGCAGTTCTTC
TRBV30	few	TRBD2	TRBJ2-2	CAWGGLAGVGGELFF	TGTGCCTGGGGGGGACTAGCGGGAGTTGGCGGGGAGCTGTTTTTT
TRBV2	NA	NA	TRBJ2-1	CASSEDGVEFF	TGTGCCAGCAGCGAAGACGGGGTTGAGTTCTTC
TRBV7-9	NA	NA	TRBJ2-5	CASSPWPLQETQYF	TGTGCCAGCAGCCCCTGGCCCCTCCAAGAGACCCAGTACTTC
TRBV19	few	TRBD1	TRBJ2-3	CASSPPGQGANTQYF	TGTGCCAGTAGTCCTCCGGGACAGGGGGCGAATACGCAGTATTTT
TRBV3-1	NA	NA	TRBJ2-1	CASSQGRAPVF	TGTGCCAGCAGCCAAGGACGGGCCCCAGTCTTC
TRBV11-2	NA	TRBD2	TRBJ2-5	CASSPKLASVETQYF	TGTGCCAGCAGCCCAAAACTAGCGAGTGTAGAGACCCAGTACTTC
TRBV11-1	NA	TRBD2	TRBJ2-1	CASSLVGTSGHSYNEQFF	TGTGCCAGCAGCTTAGTGGGGACTAGCGGGCACTCCTACAATGAGCAGTTCTTC
TRBV6-2/TRBV6-3	NA	NA	TRBJ2-7	CASSYSRGGLYEQYF	TGTGCCAGCAGTTACTCGAGAGGGGGGCTCTACGAGCAGTACTTC
TRBV28	many	NA	TRBJ2-5	CASRPAGKETQYF	TGTGCCAGCAGACCGGCAGGGAAAGAGACCCAGTACTTC
TRBV4-1	few	TRBD2	TRBJ2-1	CASSQATSGTASYNEQFF	TGCGCCAGCAGCCAAGCGACTAGCGGGACCGCCTCCTACAATGAGCAGTTCTTC
TRBV24-1	once	NA	TRBJ2-3	CATSEGTLPGTDTQYF	TGTGCCACCAGTGAAGGGACACTACCAGGGACAGATACGCAGTATTTT
TRBV7-9	NA	TRBD2	TRBJ2-1	CASSTGLAGINNEQFF	TGTGCCAGCAGCACAGGACTAGCGGGAATTAACAATGAGCAGTTCTTC
TRBV20-1	few	TRBD2	TRBJ2-2	CSARVFSGSGTGELFF	TGCAGTGCTAGAGTTTTCAGCGGGAGCGGCACCGGGGAGCTGTTTTTT
TRBV10-2	few	NA	TRBJ2-3	CASSDTRGTDTQYF	TGCGCCAGCAGTGACACACGCGGCACAGATACGCAGTATTTT
TRBV11-2	once	TRBD1	TRBJ2-1	CASSLIGQGGEQFF	TGTGCCAGCAGCTTAATAGGACAGGGGGGTGAGCAGTTCTTC